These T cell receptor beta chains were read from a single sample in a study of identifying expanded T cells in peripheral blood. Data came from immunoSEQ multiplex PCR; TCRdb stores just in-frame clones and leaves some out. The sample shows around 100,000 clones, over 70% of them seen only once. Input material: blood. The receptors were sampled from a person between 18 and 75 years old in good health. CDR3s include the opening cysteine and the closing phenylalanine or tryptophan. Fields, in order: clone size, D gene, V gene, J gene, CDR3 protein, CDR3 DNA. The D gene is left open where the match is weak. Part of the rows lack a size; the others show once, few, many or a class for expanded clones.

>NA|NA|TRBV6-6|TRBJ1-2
CASSYEGGSGGYTF
TGTGCCAGCAGTTACGAGGGAGGTTCAGGGGGCTACACCTTC
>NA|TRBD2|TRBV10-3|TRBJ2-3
CAISETSGAKDTQYF
TGTGCCATCAGTGAGACTAGCGGGGCTAAAGATACGCAGTATTTT
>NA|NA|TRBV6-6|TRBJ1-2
CASSTGTVGYTF
TGTGCCAGCAGTACCGGGACCGTAGGCTACACCTTC
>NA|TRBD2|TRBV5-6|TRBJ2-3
CASSLRLAGGEGTQYF
TGTGCCAGCAGCTTGAGGCTAGCGGGAGGAGAGGGTACGCAGTATTTT
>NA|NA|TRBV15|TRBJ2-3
CATSRGTTSEVTDTQYF
TGTGCCACCAGCAGAGGAACCACTTCCGAAGTGACAGATACGCAGTATTTT
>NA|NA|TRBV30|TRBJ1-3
CAWEVVNSGNTIYF
TGTGCCTGGGAGGTGGTTAACTCTGGAAACACCATATATTTT
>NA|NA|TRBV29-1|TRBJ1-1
CSVGPSGGYTEAFF
TGCAGCGTTGGGCCTTCCGGGGGGTACACTGAAGCTTTCTTT
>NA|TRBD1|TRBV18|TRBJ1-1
CASSPDRREEAFF
TGTGCCAGCTCACCGGACAGGAGAGAAGAAGCTTTCTTT
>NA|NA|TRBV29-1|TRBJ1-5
CSVADGLAGPQHF
TGCAGCGTTGCGGACGGGCTAGCAGGGCCCCAGCATTTT
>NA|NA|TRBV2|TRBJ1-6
CASRGNNNSPLHF
TGTGCCAGCAGGGGCAACAATAATTCACCCCTCCACTTT
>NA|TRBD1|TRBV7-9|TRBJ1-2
CASSLVTGTGYTF
TGTGCCAGCAGCCTTGTGACAGGGACTGGCTACACCTTC
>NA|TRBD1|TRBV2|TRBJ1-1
CASRLDRGHTEAFF
TGTGCCAGCAGGTTAGACAGGGGCCACACTGAAGCTTTCTTT
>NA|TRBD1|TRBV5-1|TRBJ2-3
CASSRGQEMITSTDTQYF
TGCGCCAGCAGCAGGGGACAGGAGATGATTACTAGCACAGATACGCAGTATTTT
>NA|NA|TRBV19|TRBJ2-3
CASLPGTSSTDTQYF
TGTGCCAGTCTTCCCGGGACTTCTAGCACAGATACGCAGTATTTT
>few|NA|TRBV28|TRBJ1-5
CASSNSGQPQHF
TGTGCCAGCAGTAACAGTGGTCAGCCCCAGCATTTT
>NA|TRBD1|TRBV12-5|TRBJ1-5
CASGLVTGDQPQHF
TGTGCTAGTGGTTTGGTTACAGGGGATCAGCCCCAGCATTTT
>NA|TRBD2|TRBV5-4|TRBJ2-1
CASSLAATSGSYNEQFF
TGTGCCAGCAGCTTGGCTGCGACTAGCGGGAGTTACAATGAGCAGTTCTTC
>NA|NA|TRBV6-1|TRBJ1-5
CASSEDRVAHQPQHF
TGTGCCAGCAGTGAAGACAGGGTGGCCCATCAGCCCCAGCATTTT
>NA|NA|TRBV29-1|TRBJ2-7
CSVKLGSGYEQYF
TGCAGCGTGAAATTGGGTTCGGGTTACGAGCAGTACTTC
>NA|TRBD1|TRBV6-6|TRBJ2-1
CASSYSPGQEQFF
TGTGCCAGCAGTTACTCTCCGGGACAGGAGCAGTTCTTC
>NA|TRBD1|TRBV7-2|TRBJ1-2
CASSSPGQGPYGYTF
TGTGCCAGCAGCTCTCCGGGACAGGGTCCGTACGGCTACACCTTC
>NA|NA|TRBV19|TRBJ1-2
CASSIGSDYGYTF
TGTGCCAGTAGTATAGGTTCCGACTATGGCTACACCTTC